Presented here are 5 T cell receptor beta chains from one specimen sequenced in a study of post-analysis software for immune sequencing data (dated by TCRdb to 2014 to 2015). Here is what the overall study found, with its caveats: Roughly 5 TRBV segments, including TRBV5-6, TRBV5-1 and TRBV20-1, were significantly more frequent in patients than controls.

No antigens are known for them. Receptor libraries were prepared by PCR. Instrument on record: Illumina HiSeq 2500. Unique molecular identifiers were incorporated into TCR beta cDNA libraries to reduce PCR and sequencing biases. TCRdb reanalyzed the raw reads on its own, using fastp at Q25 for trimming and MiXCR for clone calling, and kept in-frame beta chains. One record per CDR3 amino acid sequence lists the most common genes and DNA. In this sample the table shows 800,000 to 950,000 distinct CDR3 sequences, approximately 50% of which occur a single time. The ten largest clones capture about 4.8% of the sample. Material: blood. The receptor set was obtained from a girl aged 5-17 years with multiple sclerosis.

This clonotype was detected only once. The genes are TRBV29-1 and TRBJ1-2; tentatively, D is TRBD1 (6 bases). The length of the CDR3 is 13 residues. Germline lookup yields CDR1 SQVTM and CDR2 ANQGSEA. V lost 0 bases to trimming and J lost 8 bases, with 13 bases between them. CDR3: CSVEEQGGRGYTF. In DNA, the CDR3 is TGCAGCGTTGAAGAACAGGGTGGGCGCGGCTACACCTTC. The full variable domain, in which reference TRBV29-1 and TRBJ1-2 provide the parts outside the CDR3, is SAVISQKPSRDICQRGTSLTIQCQVDSQVTMMFWYRQQPGQSLTLIATANQGSEATYESGFVIDKFPISRPNLTFSTLTVSNMSPEDSSIYLCSVEEQGGRGYTFGSGTRLTVV.

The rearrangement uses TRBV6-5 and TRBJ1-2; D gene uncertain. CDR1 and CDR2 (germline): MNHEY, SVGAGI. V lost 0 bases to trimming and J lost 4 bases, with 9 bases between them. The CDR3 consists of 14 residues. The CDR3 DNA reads TGTGCCAGCAGTTACTCGAATGCAGCCTATGGCTACACCTTC. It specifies CASSYSNAAYGYTF.

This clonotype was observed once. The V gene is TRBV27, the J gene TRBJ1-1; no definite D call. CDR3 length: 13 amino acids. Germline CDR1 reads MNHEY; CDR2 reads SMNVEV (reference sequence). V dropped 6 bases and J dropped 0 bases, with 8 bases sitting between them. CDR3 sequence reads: CASSRNLNTEAFF. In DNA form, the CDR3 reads TGTGCCAGCAGCCGCAACTTGAACACTGAAGCTTTCTTT.

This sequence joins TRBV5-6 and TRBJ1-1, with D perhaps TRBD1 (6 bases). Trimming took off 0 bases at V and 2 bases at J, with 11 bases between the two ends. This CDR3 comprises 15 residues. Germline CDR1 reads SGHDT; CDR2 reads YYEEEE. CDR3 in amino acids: CASSLAVGTNTEAFF. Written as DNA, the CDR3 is TGTGCCAGCAGCTTGGCTGTGGGGACAAACACTGAAGCTTTCTTT. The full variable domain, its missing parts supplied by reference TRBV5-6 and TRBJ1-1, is DAGVTQSPTHLIKTRGQQVTLRCSPKSGHDTVSWYQQALGQGPQFIFQYYEEEERQRGNFPDRFSGHQFPNYSSELNVNALLLGDSALYLCASSLAVGTNTEAFFGQGTRLTVV.

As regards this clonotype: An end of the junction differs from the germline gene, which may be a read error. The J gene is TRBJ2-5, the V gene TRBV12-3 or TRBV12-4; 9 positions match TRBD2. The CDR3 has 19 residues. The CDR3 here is CASKFSGTSKRESQEAQYF. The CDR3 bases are TGTGCCAGCAAGTTTAGTGGGACTAGCAAAAGGGAGAGCCAAGAGGCCCAGTACTTC.